The 8 T cell receptor beta chains below come from one sample, sequenced in a study of blood T cell repertoires in COVID-19. The assay was immunoSEQ multiplex PCR, and TCRdb's table has in-frame clones only and misses some. The repertoire holds 110,000 to 150,000 clones, with roughly 79% as singletons. Input material: peripheral blood. The receptor source for this set is a woman aged 60-70 years with acute or convalescent COVID-19.

Note on this clone: Sequence at one end of the junction differs from germline and may be a read error. The genes are TRBV18 and TRBJ2-5, with D maybe TRBD1 (6 bases). The CDR3 runs to 14 residues. Germline values: CDR1 KGHSH, CDR2 LQKENI. The CDR3 DNA follows: TGTGCCAGTTCACTGGGGGCTGGTGTGGAGACCCAGTACTTC. Amino acids: CASSLGAGVETQYF.

In nucleotides, the CDR3 is TGTGCCAGCAGCCACTTACCGGGGCGGGGGGGGAATGAGCAGTTCTTC. This codes for CASSHLPGRGGNEQFF. This sequence joins TRBV7-9 and TRBJ2-1, with TRBD2 identical over 9 bases. The CDR3 length is 16 residues. Germline lookup yields CDR1 SEHNR and CDR2 FQNEAQ (reference sequence). With V trimmed by 5 bases and J by 7 bases, 12 bases remained unmatched.

The CDR3 here is CSASGSVFTSGNEQFF. For the CDR3, the DNA is TGCAGTGCTAGTGGGTCCGTTTTTACTAGCGGCAATGAGCAGTTCTTC. This chain connects TRBV20-1 to TRBJ2-1; 8 bases map to TRBD2. V dropped 3 bases and J dropped 6; count of bases not matched to a gene: 13. Germline assignment: CDR1 DFQATT and CDR2 SNEGSKA (reference sequence). The CDR3 length is 16 residues.

CDR3 protein: CASIKGTVTGELFF. CDR3 DNA: TGTGCCAGCATAAAGGGGACAGTCACCGGGGAGCTGTTTTTT. This chain links TRBV28 with TRBJ2-2, with TRBD1 matching 7 bases. The germline V gene has CDR1 MDHEN and CDR2 SYDVKM. The CDR3 is 14 amino acids. With V trimmed by 7 bases and J by 4 bases, 6 bases remained unmatched.

The table lists this clone with a few counts. V is TRBV6-5 and J is TRBJ1-4; TRBD1 is a possible D gene (5 bases). V was clipped by 6 bases and J by 8 bases, with 13 bases between them. Looked up from germline, CDR1 is MNHEY and CDR2 is SVGAGI. CDR3 size: 13 residues. In nucleotides, the CDR3 is TGTGCCAGCAGGGGACTGGGTGGGGAAAAACTGTTTTTT. It specifies CASRGLGGEKLFF.

The chain combines TRBV18 with TRBJ1-6, with 8 bases aligning to TRBD1. V shed 3 bases and J 9 bases; nucleotides not matched to a gene: 10. This CDR3 has 16 residues. Germline V lookup: CDR1 KGHSH, CDR2 LQKENI. The CDR3 coding sequence is TGTGCCAGCTCACCTCGGACAGGGTCACTACGTTCACCCCTCCACTTT. Encoded protein: CASSPRTGSLRSPLHF. Full variable domain (remainder filled in from reference TRBV18 and TRBJ1-6): NAGVMQNPRHLVRRRGQEARLRCSPMKGHSHVYWYRQLPEEGLKFMVYLQKENIIDESGMPKERFSAEFPKEGPSILRIQQVVRGDSAAYFCASSPRTGSLRSPLHFGNGTRLTVT.

The J gene is TRBJ1-1, the V gene TRBV11-1, with unresolved D. This CDR3 has 13 residues. V was cut by 5 bases and J by 3 bases, with 10 bases left in between. Germline V gene data show CDR1 as SGHAT and CDR2 as FQDESV (reference sequence). CDR3 DNA: TGTGCCAGCAGCCGGCGGGCCGACACTGAAGCTTTCTTT. Amino acids: CASSRRADTEAFF.

This chain links TRBV12-5 with TRBJ2-7; weak D call: TRBD2 (5 bases). V was cut by 1 base and J by 2 bases, with 18 bases left in between. CDR1 LGHNT and CDR2 FRNRAP come from the germline V gene. The CDR3 has 17 residues. The chain's CDR3 is CASGLAPFRAGAYEQYF. CDR3 nucleotides: TGTGCTAGTGGTTTGGCACCTTTCCGGGCGGGTGCCTACGAGCAGTACTTC. The full variable domain, with the rest looked up from reference TRBV12-5 and TRBJ2-7, is DARVTQTPRHKVTEMGQEVTMRCQPILGHNTVFWYRQTMMQGLELLAYFRNRAPLDDSGMPKDRFSAEMPDATLATLKIQPSEPRDSAVYFCASGLAPFRAGAYEQYFGPGTRLTVT.